One sample yielded the 10 T cell receptor beta chains listed below, sequenced in a study of T cell responses to AZD1222 COVID-19 vaccine. Produced via immunoSEQ multiplex PCR; TCRdb's table is partial and in-frame only. This repertoire shows about 94,000 clones, about 90% found once; its top ten account for over 7.5%. Here the sequenced sample was peripheral blood, taken on day 0 of AZD1222 vaccination. The receptors shown here come from an adult in good health.

CDR3 sequence: CASSHTAGDNQPQHF. The CDR3 bases are TGTGCCAGCAGCCACACGGCGGGGGACAATCAGCCCCAGCATTTT. This chain joins TRBV7-8 and TRBJ1-5; maybe TRBD1 (5 bases). The ends were cut back, 5 bases at V and 3 bases at J, with 14 bases in the middle. CDR1 SGHVS and CDR2 FQNEAQ come from the germline V gene. The CDR3 is 15 residues long.

J is TRBJ2-3 and V is TRBV3-1 (or the pseudogene TRBV3-2); tentatively, D is TRBD2 (6 bases). Trimming stripped 1 base from V and 0 bases from J, with 11 bases between. The CDR3 contains 16 residues. Germline lookup yields CDR1 LGHDT and CDR2 YNNKEL (reference sequence). Here the CDR3 DNA reads TGTGCCAGCAGCCAAGTCGGGGGTACTAGCACAGATACGCAGTATTTT. This encodes CASSQVGGTSTDTQYF.

The chain couples TRBV10-1 to TRBJ1-1, with 8 nucleotides matching TRBD1. V gave up 9 bases and J gave up 3 bases; unmatched junction bases: 9. The CDR3 is 14 residues long. Germline CDR1 WNHNN, CDR2 SYGVQD (reference sequence). CDR3 nucleotide sequence: TGCGCCAGAAGCCTACAGGGGGGTCACACTGAAGCTTTCTTT. Protein product: CARSLQGGHTEAFF.

The CDR3 protein is CASSAGIGNQPQHF. The CDR3 region has the DNA TGTGCCAGCAGCGCAGGAATAGGGAATCAGCCCCAGCATTTT. The chain joins TRBV2 to TRBJ1-5; D uncertain. The CDR3 spans 14 residues. V gave up 6 bases and J gave up 4 bases, with 13 bases separating them. Germline V CDR1 and CDR2: SNHLY, FYNNEI.

The gene calls are TRBV9 and TRBJ1-1; weak D call: TRBD1 (5 bases). Germline V gives CDR1 SGDLS, CDR2 YYNGEE. The ends were cut back, 3 bases at V and 4 bases at J, with 16 bases in the middle. The CDR3 is 15 residues long. In DNA, the CDR3 is TGTGCCAGCAGCGATTATAGACAGTCGTCCACTGAAGCTTTCTTT. The encoded protein is CASSDYRQSSTEAFF. The complete variable domain, with remaining parts taken from reference TRBV9 and TRBJ1-1, reads DSGVTQTPKHLITATGQRVTLRCSPRSGDLSVYWYQQSLDQGLQFLIQYYNGEERAKGNILERFSAQQFPDLHSELNLSSLELGDSALYFCASSDYRQSSTEAFFGQGTRLTVV.

V gene TRBV2 combines with J gene TRBJ2-2, with 10 nucleotides matching TRBD2. The trim removed 6 bases at V and 5 bases at J, leaving 18 bases unmatched. The CDR3 is 19 amino acids. Germline CDR1 and CDR2: SNHLY and FYNNEI. CDR3 nucleotide sequence: TGTGCCAGCAGGAGTAGTCGACTAGCGGGTGGGGCGAGGACCGGGGAGCTGTTTTTT. It is translated as CASRSSRLAGGARTGELFF.

A single count supports this clone. The chain links TRBV5-8 to TRBJ1-1; D is uncertain. CDR1 is SGHTS, CDR2 YDEGEE, per germline. V was trimmed by 7 bases and J by 4 bases, leaving 11 bases between them. The CDR3 consists of 12 residues. This chain's CDR3 is CASLRTATEAFF. CDR3 nucleotides: TGTGCCAGCTTAAGGACGGCCACTGAAGCTTTCTTT. The variable domain in full, with the rest retrieved from reference TRBV5-8 and TRBJ1-1, is EAGVTQSPTHLIKTRGQQATLRCSPISGHTSVYWYQQALGLGLQFLLWYDEGEERNRGNFPPRFSGRQFPNYSSELNVNALELEDSALYLCASLRTATEAFFGQGTRLTVV.

V is TRBV7-2 and J is TRBJ2-5; 7 bases are shared with TRBD1. The junction had 2 bases not matched to a gene; V was cut back by 5 bases and J by 2 bases. This CDR3 is 13 amino acids long. Germline loops: CDR1 SGHTA, CDR2 FQGNSA. CDR3 sequence: CASSRDRQETQYF. CDR3 coding DNA: TGTGCCAGCAGCCGGGACAGACAAGAGACCCAGTACTTC.

This chain uses TRBV7-3 with TRBJ2-1; D tentatively fits TRBD1 or TRBD2 (5 bases each). There are 11 residues in the CDR3. Germline V gene lookup returns CDR1 SGHTA and CDR2 FQGTGA. Trimming cost V 5 bases and J 6 bases, with 5 bases left between them. For the CDR3, the DNA is TGTGCCAGCAGCGGGGGCAATGAGCAGTTCTTC. The encoded protein is CASSGGNEQFF.

The V and J genes are TRBV7-2 and TRBJ2-5; TRBD2 matches 7 bases. The germline gives CDR1 SGHTA, CDR2 FQGNSA. With V trimmed by 3 bases and J by 2 bases, 0 bases remained unmatched. The CDR3 loop spans 13 amino acids. The CDR3 DNA reads as TGTGCCAGCAGCTTCGGGGGGCAAGAGACCCAGTACTTC. Amino acid sequence: CASSFGGQETQYF.